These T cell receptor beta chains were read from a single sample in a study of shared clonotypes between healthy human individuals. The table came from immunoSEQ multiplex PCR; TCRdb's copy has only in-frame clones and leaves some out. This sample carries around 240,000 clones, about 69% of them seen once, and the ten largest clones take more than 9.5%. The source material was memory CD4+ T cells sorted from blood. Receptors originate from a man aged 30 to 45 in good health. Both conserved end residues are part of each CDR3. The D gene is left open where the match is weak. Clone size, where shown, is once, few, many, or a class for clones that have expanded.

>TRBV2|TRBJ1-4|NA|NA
CASSTYRNNEKLFF
TGTGCCAGCAGCACCTACAGGAATAATGAAAAACTGTTTTTT
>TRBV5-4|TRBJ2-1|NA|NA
CASSLWPLGQFF
TGTGCCAGCAGCTTGTGGCCATTGGGTCAGTTCTTC
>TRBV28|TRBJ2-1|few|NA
CASSDGGGYNEQFF
TGTGCCAGCAGCGACGGGGGTGGCTACAATGAGCAGTTCTTC
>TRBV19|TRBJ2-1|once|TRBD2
CASSIGTSRGNEQFF
TGTGCCAGTAGTATTGGGACTAGCCGTGGCAATGAGCAGTTCTTC
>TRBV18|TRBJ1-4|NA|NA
CASSHKDRPNEKLFF
TGTGCCAGCTCACACAAAGATCGACCTAATGAAAAACTGTTTTTT
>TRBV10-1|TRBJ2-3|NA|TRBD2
CASSESAGGSDTQYF
TGCGCCAGCAGTGAGTCGGCGGGAGGGTCAGATACGCAGTATTTT
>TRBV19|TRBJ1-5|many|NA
CASQSRPMEYSNQPQHF
TGTGCCAGTCAGAGCCGACCGATGGAGTATAGCAATCAGCCCCAGCATTTT
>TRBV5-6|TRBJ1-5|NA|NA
CASSSSQRWGRGNQPQHF
TGTGCCAGCAGCTCGTCTCAGAGGTGGGGTCGGGGCAATCAGCCCCAGCATTTT
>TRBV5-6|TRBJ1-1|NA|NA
CASSFRGNTEAFF
TGTGCCAGCAGCTTTCGGGGGAACACTGAAGCTTTCTTT
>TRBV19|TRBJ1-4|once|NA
CASRGAATNEKLFF
TGTGCCAGTAGAGGGGCCGCAACTAATGAAAAACTGTTTTTT
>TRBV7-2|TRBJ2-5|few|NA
CASSTRAETQYF
TGTGCCAGCAGCACAAGAGCAGAGACCCAGTACTTC
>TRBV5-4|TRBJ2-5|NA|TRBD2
CASSFAGLAGGPETQYF
TGTGCCAGCAGCTTCGCGGGACTAGCGGGAGGGCCTGAGACCCAGTACTTC
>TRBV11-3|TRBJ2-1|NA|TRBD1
CASSHRGGDEQFF
TGTGCCAGCAGCCACAGGGGTGGGGATGAGCAGTTCTTC
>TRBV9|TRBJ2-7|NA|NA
CASSVGSGSYEQYF
TGTGCCAGCAGCGTAGGTAGCGGCAGCTACGAGCAGTACTTC
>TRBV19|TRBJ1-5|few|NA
CASSIWLSANQPQHF
TGTGCCAGTAGTATATGGCTCTCCGCTAATCAGCCCCAGCATTTT
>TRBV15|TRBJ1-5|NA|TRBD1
CATSRGDRGSNQPQHF
TGTGCCACCAGCAGAGGCGACAGGGGTAGCAATCAGCCCCAGCATTTT
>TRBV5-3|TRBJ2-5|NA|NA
CARSLHHQETQYF
TGTGCCAGAAGCCTTCACCACCAAGAGACCCAGTACTTC
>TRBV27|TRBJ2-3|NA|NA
CASSLRGHTPDTQYF
TGTGCCAGCAGTTTACGGGGACACACTCCAGATACGCAGTATTTT
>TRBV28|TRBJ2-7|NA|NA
CASSLRVGRGDYEQYF
TGTGCCAGCAGTTTACGGGTTGGGCGAGGGGACTACGAGCAGTACTTC
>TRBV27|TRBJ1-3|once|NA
CASSSPGRPWGAGNTIYF
TGTGCCAGCAGTTCACCGGGACGCCCGTGGGGCGCTGGAAACACCATATATTTT
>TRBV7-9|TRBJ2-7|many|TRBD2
CASSSGTSGWEQYF
TGTGCCAGCAGTTCCGGGACTAGCGGGTGGGAGCAGTACTTC
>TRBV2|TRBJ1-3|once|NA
CASSQRGNTIYF
TGTGCCAGCAGCCAAAGAGGAAACACCATATATTTT
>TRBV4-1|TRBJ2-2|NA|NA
CASSPYTGELFF
TGCGCCAGCAGCCCATACACCGGGGAGCTGTTTTTT
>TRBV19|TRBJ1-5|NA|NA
CASSMPASNQPQHF
TGTGCCAGTAGTATGCCGGCTAGCAATCAGCCCCAGCATTTT
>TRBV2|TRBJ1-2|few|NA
CASSDSGSYGYTF
TGTGCCAGCAGTGATTCAGGGTCCTATGGCTACACCTTC
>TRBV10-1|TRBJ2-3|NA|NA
CASSEGGRGPDTQYF
TGCGCCAGCAGTGAGGGGGGCAGGGGTCCAGATACGCAGTATTTT
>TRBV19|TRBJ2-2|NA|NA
CASSIGLGSTGELFF
TGTGCCAGTAGTATAGGACTAGGCAGCACCGGGGAGCTGTTTTTT
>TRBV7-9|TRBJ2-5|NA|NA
CASSSGETQYF
TGTGCCAGCAGTTCGGGTGAGACCCAGTACTTC